This TCR beta chain was identified in a study of cytomegalovirus exposure and HLA in healthy donors. The study's findings and limits: Later analysis found that TCR beta chains associated with HLA were more clonally expanded than other, equally common chains. Previous analysis showed most TCR beta V segments were productive about 87% or about 30% of the time. The dataset shows that most TCR sequences were rare, while some public TCRs occurred in many donors.

Primers for the PCR totalled 60 Vbeta and 13 Jbeta. Sequenced by immunoSEQ multiplex PCR; TCRdb stores in-frame clones only, minus some. The sample yields 150,000 to 200,000 clones, approximately 81% seen once. Note on this clone: Its specificity is not known.

The sequence was collected from a boy between 10 and 17 years old in good health and CMV-seronegative. The material sequenced was PBMCs.

The CDR3 protein is CASSVGHGGSPLHF. DNA of the CDR3: TGTGCCAGCAGTGTGGGACATGGGGGTTCACCCCTCCACTTT. This sequence joins TRBV2 and TRBJ1-6, with a possible D match to TRBD1 (6 bases). Trimming removed 4 bases from V and 9 bases from J, with 13 bases in between. Germline CDR1 and CDR2: SNHLY and FYNNEI. The CDR3 extends over 14 amino acids.